This TCR beta chain comes out of a study of cytotoxic CD8 clonotypes in ibrutinib-treated CLL. Whole-study findings and limits: Clonality was higher at baseline than in age-matched healthy donors and tracked circulating CD8+ T-cell counts. Clonality, elevated at ibrutinib response, dropped back toward baseline at progression.

V lost 1 base, J lost 0 bases, and 8 bases lay in between. The CDR3 has 15 residues. CDR1 is SGHTA, CDR2 FQGNSA, per germline. TCRdb keeps only in-frame clones here, not all; method: immunoSEQ multiplex PCR. The sample records approximately 91,000 clones, roughly 77% being singletons. About this clone: What it binds is unknown.

The chain recombines TRBV7-2 with TRBJ2-3; D call uncertain. This receptor was obtained from a human donor with chronic lymphocytic leukemia. The sample consisted of PBMCs, taken after 12 months of ibrutinib treatment. The CDR3 bases are TGTGCCAGCAGCTTAGTCGGTTCCAGCACAGATACGCAGTATTTT. It codes for CASSLVGSSTDTQYF.